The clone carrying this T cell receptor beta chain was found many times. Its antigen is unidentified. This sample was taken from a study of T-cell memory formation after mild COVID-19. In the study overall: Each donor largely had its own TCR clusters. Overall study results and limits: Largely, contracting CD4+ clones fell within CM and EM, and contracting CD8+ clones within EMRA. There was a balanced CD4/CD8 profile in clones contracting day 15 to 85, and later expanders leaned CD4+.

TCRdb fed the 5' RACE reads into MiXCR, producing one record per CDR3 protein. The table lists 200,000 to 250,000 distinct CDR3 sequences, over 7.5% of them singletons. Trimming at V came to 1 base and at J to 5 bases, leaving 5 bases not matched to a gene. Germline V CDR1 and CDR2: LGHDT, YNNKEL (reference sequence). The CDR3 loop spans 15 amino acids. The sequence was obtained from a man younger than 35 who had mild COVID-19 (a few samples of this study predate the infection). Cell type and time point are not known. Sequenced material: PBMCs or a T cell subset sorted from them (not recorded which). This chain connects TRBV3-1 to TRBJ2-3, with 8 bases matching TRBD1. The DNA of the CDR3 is TGTGCCAGCAGCCAAGGCGTGGACAGGGAAGATACGCAGTATTTT. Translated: CASSQGVDREDTQYF.